Each of the 27 T cell receptor beta chains below was sequenced from the same sample in a study of T cell responses to AZD1222 COVID-19 vaccine. Libraries were prepared by immunoSEQ multiplex PCR; TCRdb keeps only in-frame clonotypes and omits some of them. Of approximately 100,000 clones in the sample, 75% to 90% are singletons; the top ten hold 5% to 6%. The sample here was peripheral blood, taken on day 0 of AZD1222 vaccination. The receptors shown here come from an adult in good health.

V is TRBV6-5 and J is TRBJ1-5, with a possible D match to TRBD1 (6 bases). Looked up from germline, CDR1 is MNHEY and CDR2 is SVGAGI. V gave up 6 bases and J gave up 6 bases, with 18 bases separating them. CDR3 length equals 15 residues. This CDR3 reads CASRVRGGYGQPQHF. CDR3 sequence (DNA): TGTGCCAGCAGAGTACGAGGGGGATATGGTCAGCCCCAGCATTTT.

The chain employs TRBV10-3 and TRBJ1-2; D is ambiguous. Between the trimmed V and J ends, which lost 3 bases and 3 bases, there was a span of 8 bases. The length of the CDR3 is 13 residues. Germline V gene data show CDR1 as ENHRY and CDR2 as SYGVKD. Here the CDR3 DNA reads TGTGCCATCAGTGAACCCGGGTACTATGGCTACACCTTC. It codes for CAISEPGYYGYTF.

The chain joins TRBV7-9 to TRBJ1-2, with TRBD1 matching over 9 bases. This CDR3 region has 15 residues. Trimming at V came to 4 bases and at J to 7 bases, leaving 10 bases not matched to a gene. Germline CDR1 is SEHNR and CDR2 is FQNEAQ (reference sequence). CDR3 DNA sequence: TGTGCCAGCAGCTCTTTAACAGGGGGCGGTGGTGGCTACACCTTC. Amino acids: CASSSLTGGGGGYTF.

The chain couples TRBV3-1 (or the pseudogene TRBV3-2) to TRBJ1-6; D gene uncertain. The germline gives CDR1 LGHDT, CDR2 YNNKEL (reference sequence). V shed 0 bases and J shed 5 bases, with 11 bases lying between them. The CDR3 totals 16 residues. The CDR3: CASSQELGRNNSPLHF. CDR3 DNA: TGTGCCAGCAGCCAAGAACTAGGGCGGAATAATTCACCCCTCCACTTT.

The count of this clone is one. The chain joins TRBV19 to TRBJ1-2; TRBD1 is a possible D gene (6 bases). From germline, CDR1 is LNHDA and CDR2 SQIVND (reference sequence). The V end was cut by 5 bases, the J end by 7 bases, with 20 bases between. The CDR3 covers 15 residues. The CDR3 region is CASSLTGREGGGYTF. The CDR3 bases are TGTGCCAGTAGTCTCACAGGGAGGGAAGGAGGTGGCTACACCTTC.

This clone has only a few counts. The genes are TRBV10-3 and TRBJ1-5; no definite D call. The CDR3 consists of 13 residues. Germline CDR1 ENHRY, CDR2 SYGVKD. Trimming cost V 8 bases and J 4 bases, with 12 bases left between them. CDR3 in DNA: TGTGCCATCTCGCCAGAACCGAATCAGCCCCAGCATTTT. Translated: CAISPEPNQPQHF.

The chain's CDR3 is CASSPWGSGRGEQYF. The CDR3 nucleotides read TGTGCCAGCAGCCCCTGGGGTAGCGGACGGGGCGAGCAGTACTTC. The chain combines TRBV28 with TRBJ2-7, with D possibly being TRBD2 (6 bases). Germline CDR1 reads MDHEN; CDR2 reads SYDVKM. Between the trimmed V and J ends, which lost 6 bases and 6 bases, there was a span of 21 bases. The CDR3 contains 15 residues.

The chain links TRBV29-1 to TRBJ1-1, with D uncertain. CDR1 and CDR2 (germline): SQVTM, ANQGSEA. CDR3 size: 8 residues. V lost 7 bases, J lost 11 bases, and 8 bases lay in between. This chain's CDR3 is CSADTAFF. The CDR3 DNA reads as TGCAGCGCTGATACGGCTTTCTTT.

This chain links TRBV7-8 with TRBJ1-1; tentatively, D is TRBD1 (5 bases). The CDR3 runs 15 residues. Per germline, CDR1 SGHVS and CDR2 FQNEAQ. Trimming cost V 2 bases and J 1 base, with 11 bases left between them. In nucleotides, the CDR3 is TGTGCCAGCAGCTTACAGGGAGCAGCGAACACTGAAGCTTTCTTT. The encoded protein is CASSLQGAANTEAFF.

V and J are TRBV19 and TRBJ1-3; no firm D call. Germline assignment: CDR1 LNHDA and CDR2 SQIVND (reference sequence). The CDR3 runs 17 residues. Trimming stripped 6 bases from V and 0 bases from J, with 18 bases between. Here the CDR3 DNA reads TGTGCCAGTAGCCCTAGAGGTACGGCCTACTCTGGAAACACCATATATTTT. Its translation: CASSPRGTAYSGNTIYF.

The CDR3 DNA sequence: TGTGCCAGCACCCCAGGGACAGGGGGGGACGAGACCCAGTACTTC. It translates to CASTPGTGGDETQYF. The genes are TRBV6-5 and TRBJ2-5; the match to TRBD1 covers 11 bases. The CDR3 is 15 residues long. Looked up from germline, CDR1 is MNHEY and CDR2 is SVGAGI. J lost 5 bases, V lost 7 bases, and 9 bases had no gene match.

The chain employs TRBV7-2 and TRBJ2-6; D perhaps matches TRBD2 (5 bases). Trimming cost V 4 bases and J 0 bases, with 10 bases left between them. The germline CDR1 and CDR2 sequences are SGHTA and FQGNSA. This CDR3 comprises 16 residues. CDR3 coding DNA: TGTGCCAGCAGCTCTAGAGGGAACTCTGGGGCCAACGTCCTGACTTTC. Its translation: CASSSRGNSGANVLTF. Based on the CDR3 plus reference TRBV7-2 and TRBJ2-6, the full variable domain is GAGVSQSPSNKVTEKGKDVELRCDPISGHTALYWYRQSLGQGLEFLIYFQGNSAPDKSGLPSDRFSAERTGGSVSTLTIQRTQQEDSAVYLCASSSRGNSGANVLTFGAGSRLTVL.

The V gene is TRBV11-2, the J gene TRBJ1-1; D unresolved. Deletions cut 1 base from V and 1 base from J, with 10 bases between. The CDR3 loop spans 15 amino acids. The germline V gene encodes CDR1 SGHAT and CDR2 FQNNGV. Written as DNA, the CDR3 is TGTGCCAGCAGCTTAGGTTACAGCAAGAACACTGAAGCTTTCTTT. It encodes CASSLGYSKNTEAFF.

This chain joins TRBV5-1 and TRBJ2-3; no clear D. The CDR3 runs to 14 residues. Trimming cost V 2 bases and J 2 bases, with 9 bases left between them. CDR1 and CDR2 (germline): SGHRS, YFSETQ. The CDR3 DNA follows: TGCGCCAGCAGCTTTTTCCGGGCCACAGATACGCAGTATTTT. Its translation is CASSFFRATDTQYF. The full variable domain, rest sourced from reference TRBV5-1 and TRBJ2-3, is KAGVTQTPRYLIKTRGQQVTLSCSPISGHRSVSWYQQTPGQGLQFLFEYFSETQRNKGNFPGRFSGRQFSNSRSEMNVSTLELGDSALYLCASSFFRATDTQYFGPGTRLTVL.

This clone has a single count. The CDR3 nucleotides read TGTGCCAGCACCCCCAGGGGGGTCAATGAGCAGTTCTTC. The encoded protein is CASTPRGVNEQFF. The chain joins TRBV5-6 to TRBJ2-1, with D perhaps matching TRBD1 (7 bases). The CDR3 consists of 13 residues. V dropped 6 bases and J dropped 6 bases, with 13 bases sitting between them. Germline assignment: CDR1 SGHDT and CDR2 YYEEEE.

This rearrangement joins TRBV5-6 to TRBJ2-7; 12 bases fit TRBD2. Losses at the gene ends were 4 bases for V and 0 bases for J; bases not matched to a gene: 5. The CDR3 extends over 16 amino acids. Looked up from germline, CDR1 is SGHDT and CDR2 is YYEEEE. The CDR3 DNA is TGTGCCAGCAGCGTGATGACTAGCGGGGGCTCCTACGAGCAGTACTTC. Encoded protein: CASSVMTSGGSYEQYF.

This chain connects TRBV3-1 (or the pseudogene TRBV3-2) to TRBJ2-3; D uncertain. This CDR3 has 14 amino acids. Germline-derived CDR1 and CDR2 are LGHDT and YNNKEL (reference sequence). The ends were cut back, 4 bases at V and 6 bases at J, with 14 bases in the middle. The CDR3 DNA reads TGTGCCAGCAGCCTATCCCAGATCAGGGATACGCAGTATTTT. Protein product: CASSLSQIRDTQYF.

This clone was detected only once. The V gene is TRBV9, the J gene TRBJ2-1, with 10 positions matching TRBD2. The trim removed 3 bases at V and 1 base at J, leaving 4 bases unmatched. The CDR3 runs 16 residues. Per germline, CDR1 SGDLS and CDR2 YYNGEE. The CDR3 nucleotides read TGTGCCAGCAGCGCGTCTAGCGGGAGATCCTACAATGAGCAGTTCTTC. Translation: CASSASSGRSYNEQFF.

The chain is built from TRBV24-1 and TRBJ1-4; 7 bases fit TRBD1. The ends lost 6 bases at V and 8 bases at J; junction bases unmatched: 8. Germline V gives CDR1 KGHDR, CDR2 SFDVKD. The CDR3 contains 14 residues. The CDR3 nucleotides read TGTGCCACCAGTTCCCGTGGGACAGAAGAAAAACTGTTTTTT. Its protein is CATSSRGTEEKLFF.

This sequence joins TRBV5-4 and TRBJ2-1; D remains unclear. The CDR3 covers 14 residues. Trimming took off 0 bases at V and 10 bases at J, with 14 bases between the two ends. Germline-derived CDR1 and CDR2 are SGHNT and YYREEE (reference sequence). The chain's CDR3 is CASSLGGRSSEQFF. Here the CDR3 DNA reads TGTGCCAGCAGCTTGGGGGGTCGGAGCAGCGAGCAGTTCTTC.

This chain connects TRBV7-2 to TRBJ1-1; no clear D gene. This CDR3 spans 12 amino acids. Germline CDR1 and CDR2: SGHTA and FQGNSA. The V gene lost 6 bases and the J gene lost 5 bases, with 10 bases spanning the gap. The CDR3 DNA is TGTGCCAGCAGGAAAGGGTTGACTGAAGCTTTCTTT. Translating it yields CASRKGLTEAFF.

The V and J genes are TRBV6-1 and TRBJ1-5, with D uncertain. Looked up from germline, CDR1 is MNHNS and CDR2 is SASEGT. This CDR3 is 12 amino acids long. V lost 3 bases and J lost 7, with 7 bases in between. The CDR3 loop is CASSEHGQPQHF. DNA of the CDR3: TGTGCCAGCAGTGAGCATGGCCAGCCCCAGCATTTT.

The chain couples TRBV18 to TRBJ2-1, with D uncertain. Trimming took off 0 bases at V and 5 bases at J, with 5 bases between the two ends. CDR3 length: 13 residues. The germline V gene has CDR1 KGHSH and CDR2 LQKENI. CDR3 residues: CASSPPSDNEQFF. In nucleotides, the CDR3 is TGTGCCAGCTCACCACCGTCAGACAATGAGCAGTTCTTC.

The chain couples TRBV19 to TRBJ2-4; D unresolved. The CDR3 runs 16 residues. Germline loops: CDR1 LNHDA, CDR2 SQIVND (reference sequence). The ends were cut back, 1 base at V and 1 base at J, with 11 bases in the middle. CDR3 nucleotides: TGTGCCAGTAGTATAGGTGGCTTCGGGGCCAAAAACATTCAGTACTTC. As protein: CASSIGGFGAKNIQYF.

The V and J genes are TRBV4-3 and TRBJ2-7; perhaps TRBD2 as D (6 bases). This CDR3 has 15 residues. CDR1 LGHNA and CDR2 YSLEER come from the germline V gene. V lost 1 base, J lost 3 bases, and 13 bases lay in between. The CDR3 DNA reads TGCGCCAGCAGCCAAGCGCGGGACCTCCTCTACGAGCAGTACTTC. Protein sequence: CASSQARDLLYEQYF.

The V and J genes are TRBV4-1 and TRBJ2-1, with D possibly matching TRBD1 (6 bases). Germline-derived CDR1 and CDR2 are MGHRA and YSYEKL. V lost 5 bases and J 3 bases, leaving 14 bases between the germline ends. The CDR3 loop spans 15 amino acids. The CDR3 region has the DNA TGCGCCAGCAGCGAACTATCAGGGGTCTACAATGAGCAGTTCTTC. Translation gives CASSELSGVYNEQFF.

This clone was recorded a few times. V is TRBV10-1 and J is TRBJ2-7, with 12 bases identical to TRBD2. Germline-derived CDR1 and CDR2 are WNHNN and SYGVQD (reference sequence). Trimming cost V 6 bases and J 6 bases; bases outside gene matches: 6. This CDR3 is built from 14 residues. The DNA for the CDR3 is TGCGCCAGCAGCAGACTAGCGGGAGTGGGCGAGCAGTACTTC. Protein sequence: CASSRLAGVGEQYF.